This TCR beta chain was identified in a study of PD-1 blockade in classical Hodgkin lymphoma. Trimming shortened V by 5 bases and J by 2 bases, and 17 bases separated the two germline ends. In germline, CDR1 is SGHVS, CDR2 FNYEAQ. The CDR3 is made up of 16 amino acids. The method was immunoSEQ multiplex PCR; TCRdb's version includes in-frame clones alone and lacks a portion of them. The data show 55,000 to 75,000 clones, with about 93% seen just once and under 9.5% held by the top ten. Relapse after autologous stem cell transplantation occurred in every patient, and brentuximab vedotin exposure varied.

The genes are TRBV7-6 and TRBJ2-3; D may be TRBD1 (6 bases). This receptor was obtained from a human donor with classical Hodgkin lymphoma. The specimen comprised peripheral blood mononuclear cells (PBMCs), sampled at baseline. The CDR3 sequence: CASSVLGQGTTDTQYF. Here the CDR3 DNA reads TGTGCCAGCAGCGTATTGGGGCAGGGGACCACAGATACGCAGTATTTT.